The sequence of this T cell receptor beta chain was determined in a study of blood T cell repertoires in COVID-19. Under the authors' procedure: Researchers report that nucleated cell counts were estimated from reference gene primer amplification. TCRdb's copy holds only in-frame clones and misses some; the assay was immunoSEQ multiplex PCR. The V and J calls and clone size come from that table; D and trimming were worked out from the DNA. The sample holds 250,000 to 350,000 clones, roughly 90% seen once. V was pared by 0 bases and J by 9 bases, with 8 bases between. Germline CDR1 is SGHTA and CDR2 is FQGNSA. This CDR3 spans 12 amino acids. Followed over time, Seattle patients had been enrolled while infection was active.

This clonotype was obtained from a woman under 40 with COVID-19, enrolled during active disease. V usage is TRBV7-2 and J usage is TRBJ2-5, with no clear D. Sequencing input: peripheral blood. CDR3 sequence reads: CASSLALGAQYF. CDR3 nucleotide sequence: TGTGCCAGCAGCTTAGCCCTGGGCGCCCAGTACTTC.